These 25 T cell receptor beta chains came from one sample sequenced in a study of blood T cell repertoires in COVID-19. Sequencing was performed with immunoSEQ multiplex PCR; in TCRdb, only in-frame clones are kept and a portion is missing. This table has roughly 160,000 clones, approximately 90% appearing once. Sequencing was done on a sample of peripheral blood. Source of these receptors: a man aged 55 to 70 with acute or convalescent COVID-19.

For the CDR3, the DNA is TGTGCCAGCAGCCCCCCGACTAGCGGGAGACGGAATGAGCAGTTCTTC. Its protein product is CASSPPTSGRRNEQFF. This chain links TRBV7-9 with TRBJ2-1, with 12 bases that match TRBD2. From germline, CDR1 is SEHNR and CDR2 FQNEAQ (reference sequence). V lost 5 bases to trimming and J lost 7 bases; unmatched junction nucleotides: 9. The CDR3 contains 16 residues.

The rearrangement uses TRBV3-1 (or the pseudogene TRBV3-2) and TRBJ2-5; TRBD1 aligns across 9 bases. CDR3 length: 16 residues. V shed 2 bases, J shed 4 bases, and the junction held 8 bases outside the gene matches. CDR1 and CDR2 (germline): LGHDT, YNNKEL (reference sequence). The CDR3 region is CASSQSPGQGSETQYF. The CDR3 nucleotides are TGTGCCAGCAGCCAATCACCGGGACAGGGTTCAGAGACCCAGTACTTC.

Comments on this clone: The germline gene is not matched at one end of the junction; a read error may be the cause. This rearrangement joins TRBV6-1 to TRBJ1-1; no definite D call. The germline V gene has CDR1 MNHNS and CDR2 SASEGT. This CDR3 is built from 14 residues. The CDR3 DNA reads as TGTGCCAGCAGTGAAGTCGTCGGGAACTCTGAAGCTTTCTTT. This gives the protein CASSEVVGNSEAFF.

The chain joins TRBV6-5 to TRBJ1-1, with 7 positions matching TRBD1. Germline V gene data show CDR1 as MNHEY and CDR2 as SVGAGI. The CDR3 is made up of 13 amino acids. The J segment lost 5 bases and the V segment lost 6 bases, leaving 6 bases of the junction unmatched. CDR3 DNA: TGTGCCAGCAGCGACAGGGATGTTACTGAAGCTTTCTTT. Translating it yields CASSDRDVTEAFF.

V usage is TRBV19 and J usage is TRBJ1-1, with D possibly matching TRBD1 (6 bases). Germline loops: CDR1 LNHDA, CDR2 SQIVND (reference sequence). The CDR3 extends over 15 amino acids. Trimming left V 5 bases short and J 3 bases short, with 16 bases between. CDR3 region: CASSQGGVGDTEAFF. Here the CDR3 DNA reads TGTGCCAGTAGTCAAGGGGGAGTCGGGGACACTGAAGCTTTCTTT.

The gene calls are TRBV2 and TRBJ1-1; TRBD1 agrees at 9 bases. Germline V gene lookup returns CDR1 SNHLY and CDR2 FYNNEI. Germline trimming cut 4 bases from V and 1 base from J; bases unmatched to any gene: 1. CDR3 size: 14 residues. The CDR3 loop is CASSADRGNTEAFF. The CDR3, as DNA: TGTGCCAGCAGTGCGGACAGGGGGAACACTGAAGCTTTCTTT.

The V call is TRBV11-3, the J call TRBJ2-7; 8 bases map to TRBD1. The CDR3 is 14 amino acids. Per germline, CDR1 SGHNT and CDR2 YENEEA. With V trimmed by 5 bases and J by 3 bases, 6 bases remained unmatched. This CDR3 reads CASSRDRSFYEQYF. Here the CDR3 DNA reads TGTGCCAGCAGCCGGGACAGGTCTTTCTACGAGCAGTACTTC.

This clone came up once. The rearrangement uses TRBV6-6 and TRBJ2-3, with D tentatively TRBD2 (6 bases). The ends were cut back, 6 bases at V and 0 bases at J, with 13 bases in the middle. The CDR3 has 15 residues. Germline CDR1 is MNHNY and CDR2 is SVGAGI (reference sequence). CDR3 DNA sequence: TGTGCCAGCAGCCTGGGGGGAGCTAGCACAGATACGCAGTATTTT. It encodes CASSLGGASTDTQYF.

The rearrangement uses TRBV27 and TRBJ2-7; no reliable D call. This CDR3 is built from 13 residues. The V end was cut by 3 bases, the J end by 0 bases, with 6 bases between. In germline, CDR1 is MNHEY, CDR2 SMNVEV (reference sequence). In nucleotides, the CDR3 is TGTGCCAGCAGTTTTAAAATCTCCTACGAGCAGTACTTC. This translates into CASSFKISYEQYF.

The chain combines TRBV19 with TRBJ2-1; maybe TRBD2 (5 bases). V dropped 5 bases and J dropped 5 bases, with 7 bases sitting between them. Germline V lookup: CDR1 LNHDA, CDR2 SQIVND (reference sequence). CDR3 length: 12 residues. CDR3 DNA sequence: TGTGCCAGTAGTCGAGCGGACAATGAGCAGTTCTTC. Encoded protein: CASSRADNEQFF.

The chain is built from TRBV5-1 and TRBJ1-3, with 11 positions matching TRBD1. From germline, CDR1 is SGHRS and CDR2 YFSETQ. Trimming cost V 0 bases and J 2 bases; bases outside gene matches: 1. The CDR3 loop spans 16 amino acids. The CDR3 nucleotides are TGCGCCAGCAGCTTGGCGGGACAGGGGGCTGGAAACACCATATATTTT. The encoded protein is CASSLAGQGAGNTIYF.

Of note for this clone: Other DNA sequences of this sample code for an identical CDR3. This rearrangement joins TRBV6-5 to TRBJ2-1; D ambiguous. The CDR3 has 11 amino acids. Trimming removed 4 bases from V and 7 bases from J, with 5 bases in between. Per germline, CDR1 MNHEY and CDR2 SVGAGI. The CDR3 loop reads CASSSSNEQFF. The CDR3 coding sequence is TGTGCCAGCAGTTCGTCTAATGAGCAGTTCTTC.

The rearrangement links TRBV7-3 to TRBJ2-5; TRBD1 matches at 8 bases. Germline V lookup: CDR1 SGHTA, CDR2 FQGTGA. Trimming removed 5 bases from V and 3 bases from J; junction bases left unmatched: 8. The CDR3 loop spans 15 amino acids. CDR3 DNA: TGTGCCAGCAGCACCCAGACAGGGGTTGAAGAGACCCAGTACTTC. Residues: CASSTQTGVEETQYF.

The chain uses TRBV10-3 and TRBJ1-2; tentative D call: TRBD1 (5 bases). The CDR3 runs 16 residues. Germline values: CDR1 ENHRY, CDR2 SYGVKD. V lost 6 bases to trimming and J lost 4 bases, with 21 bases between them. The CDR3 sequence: CAISPGTGGVGYGYTF. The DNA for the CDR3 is TGTGCCATCAGCCCTGGGACTGGAGGAGTTGGCTATGGCTACACCTTC.

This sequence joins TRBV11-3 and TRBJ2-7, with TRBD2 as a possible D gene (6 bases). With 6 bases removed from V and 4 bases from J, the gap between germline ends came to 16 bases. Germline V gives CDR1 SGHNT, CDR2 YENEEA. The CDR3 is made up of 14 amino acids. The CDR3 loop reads CASSESGVWYEQYF. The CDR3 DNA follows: TGTGCCAGCAGTGAGTCGGGGGTCTGGTACGAGCAGTACTTC.

The CDR3 is CASSLDSSSSYNEQFF. CDR3 DNA: TGTGCCAGCAGCTTGGACAGCTCTAGCTCCTACAATGAGCAGTTCTTC. J is TRBJ2-1 and V is TRBV7-3; a weak D match, TRBD1 (6 bases). This CDR3 contains 16 residues. Trimming removed 3 bases from V and 0 bases from J, with 12 bases in between. Germline V lookup: CDR1 SGHTA, CDR2 FQGTGA. The entire variable domain, with the rest obtained from reference TRBV7-3 and TRBJ2-1, is as follows: GAGVSQTPSNKVTEKGKYVELRCDPISGHTALYWYRQSLGQGPEFLIYFQGTGAADDSGLPNDRFFAVRPEGSVSTLKIQRTERGDSAVYLCASSLDSSSSYNEQFFGPGTRLTVL.

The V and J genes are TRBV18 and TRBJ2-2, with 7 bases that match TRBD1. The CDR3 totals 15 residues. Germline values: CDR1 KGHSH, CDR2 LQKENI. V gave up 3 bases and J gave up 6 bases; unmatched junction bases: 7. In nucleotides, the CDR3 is TGTGCCAGCTCACCCAGACAGGGAGACGCCGGGGAGCTGTTTTTT. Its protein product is CASSPRQGDAGELFF. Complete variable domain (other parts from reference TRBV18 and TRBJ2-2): NAGVMQNPRHLVRRRGQEARLRCSPMKGHSHVYWYRQLPEEGLKFMVYLQKENIIDESGMPKERFSAEFPKEGPSILRIQQVVRGDSAAYFCASSPRQGDAGELFFGEGSRLTVL.

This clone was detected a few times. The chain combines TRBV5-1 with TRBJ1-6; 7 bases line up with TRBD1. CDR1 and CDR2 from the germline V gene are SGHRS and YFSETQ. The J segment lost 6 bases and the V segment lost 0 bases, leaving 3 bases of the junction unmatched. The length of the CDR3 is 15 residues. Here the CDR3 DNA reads TGCGCCAGCAGCTTGGTGGCAGGGGGTAATTCACCCCTCCACTTT. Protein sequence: CASSLVAGGNSPLHF.

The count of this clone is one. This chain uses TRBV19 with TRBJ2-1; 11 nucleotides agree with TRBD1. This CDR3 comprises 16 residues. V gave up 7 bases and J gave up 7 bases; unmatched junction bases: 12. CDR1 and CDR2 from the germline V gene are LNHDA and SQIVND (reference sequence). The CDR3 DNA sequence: TGTGCCAGTACCCCCGGACAGGGGGCTTTGGCTAATGAGCAGTTCTTC. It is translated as CASTPGQGALANEQFF.

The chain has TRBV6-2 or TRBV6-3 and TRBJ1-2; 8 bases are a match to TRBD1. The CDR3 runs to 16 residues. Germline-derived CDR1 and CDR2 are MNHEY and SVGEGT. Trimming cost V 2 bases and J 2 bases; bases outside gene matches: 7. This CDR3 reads CASSYRPGQENYGYTF. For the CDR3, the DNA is TGTGCCAGCAGTTACCGACCGGGACAGGAGAACTATGGCTACACCTTC.

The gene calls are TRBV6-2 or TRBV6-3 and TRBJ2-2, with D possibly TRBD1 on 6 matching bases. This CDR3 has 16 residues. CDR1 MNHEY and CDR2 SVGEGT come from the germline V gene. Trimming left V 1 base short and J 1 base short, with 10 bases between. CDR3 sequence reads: CASSYFSGQNTGELFF. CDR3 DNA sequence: TGTGCCAGCAGTTACTTTTCGGGACAGAACACCGGGGAGCTGTTTTTT.

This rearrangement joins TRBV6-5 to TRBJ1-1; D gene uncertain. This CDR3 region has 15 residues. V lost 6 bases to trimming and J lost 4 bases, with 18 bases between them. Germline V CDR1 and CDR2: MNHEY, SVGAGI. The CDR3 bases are TGTGCCAGCAGGGGGTTGAGGGTCCGGGGCACTGAAGCTTTCTTT. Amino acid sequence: CASRGLRVRGTEAFF.

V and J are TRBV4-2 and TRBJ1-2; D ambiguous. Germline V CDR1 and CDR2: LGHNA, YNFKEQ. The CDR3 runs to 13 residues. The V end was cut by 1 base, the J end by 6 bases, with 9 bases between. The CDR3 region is CASSQGTWDGYTF. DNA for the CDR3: TGTGCCAGCAGCCAAGGGACTTGGGATGGCTACACCTTC.

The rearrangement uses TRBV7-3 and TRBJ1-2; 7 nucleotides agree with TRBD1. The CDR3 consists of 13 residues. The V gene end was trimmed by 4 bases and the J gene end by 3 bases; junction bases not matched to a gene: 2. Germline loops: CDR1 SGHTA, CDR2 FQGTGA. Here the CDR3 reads CASSSGTDYGYTF. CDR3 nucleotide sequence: TGTGCCAGCAGCTCAGGGACAGACTATGGCTACACCTTC.

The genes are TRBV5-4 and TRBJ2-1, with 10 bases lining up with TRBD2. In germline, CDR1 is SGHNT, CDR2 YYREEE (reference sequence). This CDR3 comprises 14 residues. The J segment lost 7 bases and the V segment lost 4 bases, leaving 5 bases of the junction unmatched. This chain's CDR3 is CASSRLAGTNEQFF. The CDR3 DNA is TGTGCCAGCAGCCGACTAGCGGGCACAAATGAGCAGTTCTTC.